This entry describes one TCR beta chain. Germline CDR1 reads SGHVS; CDR2 reads FQNEAQ. The CDR3 extends over 16 amino acids. The trim removed 5 bases at V and 7 bases at J, leaving 12 bases unmatched. The data were obtained in a study of blood T cell repertoires in COVID-19. Turning to the study itself: The origin of the acute and convalescent COVID-19 samples was the United States, Italy and Spain. The analysed material was cDNA or gDNA that came from T cells, B-cell-depleted T cells, or PBMCs.

The repertoire was sequenced with immunoSEQ multiplex PCR; TCRdb's copy has only in-frame clones and lacks some. The table has about 210,000 clones, roughly 84% seen once. Those who participated ranged in age from 18 to 89 years and resided in roughly 26 US areas. Clinical history as reported by participants underpinned cohort assignment. The chain is built from TRBV7-8 and TRBJ1-4; 8 bases fit TRBD1. The sequence was obtained from a woman in her 30s who had been exposed to COVID-19. Sequencing input: PBMCs or T cells enriched from blood (not recorded which). The CDR3 here is CASSAAATGVGEKLFF. The CDR3 DNA follows: TGTGCCAGCAGCGCAGCAGCGACAGGGGTCGGTGAAAAACTGTTTTTT.